This passage covers 13 T cell receptor beta chains from one sample sequenced in a study of regulatory T cells in long-lasting Graves disease. Construction of the TCR beta libraries employed iRepertoire HTBI primers in conjunction with Arm-PCR of CDR3 regions. TCRdb reprocessed the multiplex PCR reads with MiXCR, giving one entry per CDR3 protein. The sample lists 350,000 to 450,000 distinct CDR3 sequences, roughly 24% seen once, with around 30% in the top ten. Time point: persistent/refractory GD, antithyroid drugs over 5 years with positive TRAb. RNA isolated from PBMCs was used to make the TCR library. The sequencing here drew on peripheral blood mononuclear cells (PBMCs), taken when the disease was refractory, from a patient treated with antithyroid drugs. The receptors were sampled from a woman aged 35 to 49 with Graves disease.

This clonotype was recorded many times. The J gene is TRBJ1-2, the V gene TRBV11-2, with D hard to call. This CDR3 contains 15 residues. V dropped 7 bases and J dropped 8 bases, with 23 bases sitting between them. The germline V gene has CDR1 SGHAT and CDR2 FQNNGV. CDR3 nucleotide sequence: TGTGCCAGCACCGCTTTCGGTAGGGCCAACCCGGGCTACACCTTC. Encoded protein: CASTAFGRANPGYTF.

This clonotype was observed at least ten times. The rearrangement uses TRBV12-3 or TRBV12-4 and TRBJ2-2, with a weak D call TRBD2 (6 bases). Trimming removed 6 bases from V and 5 bases from J, with 10 bases in between. The length of the CDR3 is 13 residues. CDR3 protein: CASSSSGTGELFF. The CDR3 coding sequence is TGTGCCAGCAGCTCCAGCGGGACCGGGGAGCTGTTTTTT.

This chain uses TRBV24-1 with TRBJ2-2; no clear D. This CDR3 contains 15 residues. Deletions cut 7 bases from V and 3 bases from J, with 14 bases between. Germline CDR1 is KGHDR and CDR2 is SFDVKD. The CDR3 DNA is TGTGCCACCAGCCGAGGATGGCGGTACACCGGGGAGCTGTTTTTT. Translation gives CATSRGWRYTGELFF.

In this sample, this clonotype turned up a few times. The chain employs TRBV2 and TRBJ2-2; D possibly uses TRBD1 or TRBD2 (5 bases each). The length of the CDR3 is 16 residues. V was cut by 1 base and J by 1 base, with 10 bases left in between. Per the germline V gene, CDR1 is SNHLY and CDR2 is FYNNEI. This CDR3 is CASSEEGPMNTGELFF. Here the CDR3 DNA reads TGTGCCAGCAGTGAAGAGGGACCGATGAACACCGGGGAGCTGTTTTTT. The whole variable domain, filled in from reference TRBV2 and TRBJ2-2, reads EPEVTQTPSHQVTQMGQEVILRCVPISNHLYFYWYRQILGQKVEFLVSFYNNEISEKSEIFDDQFSVERPDGSNFTLKIRSTKLEDSAMYFCASSEEGPMNTGELFFGEGSRLTVL.

The rearrangement joins TRBV6-2 or TRBV6-3 to TRBJ1-6; D ambiguous. Trimming stripped 5 bases from V and 8 bases from J, with 19 bases between. Germline V gene sequence: CDR1 MNHEY, CDR2 SVGEGT. The CDR3 spans 16 residues. The CDR3 sequence: CASSPRRQARDSPLHF. The CDR3 nucleotides read TGTGCCAGCAGTCCCAGGAGGCAGGCTCGTGATTCACCCCTCCACTTT.

This clonotype was recorded at least ten times. The chain employs TRBV11-2 and TRBJ1-1; D is unclear. The V end was cut by 5 bases, the J end by 4 bases, with 11 bases between. The germline V gene encodes CDR1 SGHAT and CDR2 FQNNGV. The length of the CDR3 is 13 residues. CDR3 sequence (DNA): TGTGCCAGCAGCGTAACAGATACCACTGAAGCTTTCTTT. Protein: CASSVTDTTEAFF. The complete variable domain, with remaining parts taken from reference TRBV11-2 and TRBJ1-1, reads EAGVAQSPRYKIIEKRQSVAFWCNPISGHATLYWYQQILGQGPKLLIQFQNNGVVDDSQLPKDRFSAERLKGVDSTLKIQPAKLEDSAVYLCASSVTDTTEAFFGQGTRLTVV.

The chain recombines TRBV30 with TRBJ1-4; tentative D call: TRBD1 (6 bases). V was clipped by 4 bases and J by 8 bases, with 11 bases between them. This CDR3 is 12 amino acids long. Germline CDR1 reads GTSNPN; CDR2 reads SVGIG (reference sequence). The CDR3: CAWNQGLEKLFF. CDR3 DNA sequence: TGTGCCTGGAATCAGGGGCTGGAAAAACTGTTTTTT.

The chain employs TRBV5-1 and TRBJ1-1; D uncertain. Germline assignment: CDR1 SGHRS and CDR2 YFSETQ. V lost 4 bases, J lost 4 bases, and 8 bases lay in between. The CDR3 runs to 12 residues. As DNA, the CDR3 is TGCGCCAGCAGCGTGGAGGGCACTGAAGCTTTCTTT. It yields the protein CASSVEGTEAFF.

CDR3 loop: CASSIAGVTGELFF. In DNA form, the CDR3 reads TGTGCCAGTAGTATTGCGGGGGTCACCGGGGAGCTGTTTTTT. The chain carries TRBV19 and TRBJ2-2, with 7 bases lining up with TRBD2. The CDR3 has 14 amino acids. V was pared by 3 bases and J by 4 bases, with 2 bases of the junction left unmatched. Germline values: CDR1 LNHDA, CDR2 SQIVND (reference sequence). The full variable domain, its missing parts supplied by reference TRBV19 and TRBJ2-2, is DGGITQSPKYLFRKEGQNVTLSCEQNLNHDAMYWYRQDPGQGLRLIYYSQIVNDFQKGDIAEGYSVSREKKESFPLTVTSAQKNPTAFYLCASSIAGVTGELFFGEGSRLTVL.

This clonotype was recorded many times. The gene calls are TRBV2 and TRBJ2-6; a weak D match, TRBD1 (6 bases). V lost 6 bases to trimming and J lost 3 bases, with 12 bases between them. CDR3 length: 15 residues. In germline, CDR1 is SNHLY, CDR2 FYNNEI. CDR3 sequence reads: CASRPQGFGANVLTF. The CDR3 DNA reads as TGTGCCAGCAGACCACAGGGTTTTGGGGCCAACGTCCTGACTTTC. Filled out from reference TRBV2 and TRBJ2-6, the complete variable domain reads EPEVTQTPSHQVTQMGQEVILRCVPISNHLYFYWYRQILGQKVEFLVSFYNNEISEKSEIFDDQFSVERPDGSNFTLKIRSTKLEDSAMYFCASRPQGFGANVLTFGAGSRLTVL.

Ten or more counts support this clonotype. The chain is built from TRBV6-9 and TRBJ1-6, with 11 nucleotides matching TRBD1. Germline loops: CDR1 MNHGY, CDR2 SVAAGI. Unmatched junction bases numbered 6, after V lost 4 bases and J lost 10 bases. The CDR3 extends over 15 amino acids. The CDR3 reads CASSSTGTGGSPLHF. Here the CDR3 DNA reads TGTGCCAGCAGTTCCACCGGGACAGGGGGATCACCCCTCCACTTT.

This clonotype was found once. This chain connects TRBV6-2 or TRBV6-3 to TRBJ2-1, with D tentatively TRBD2 (6 bases). The ends were cut back, 6 bases at V and 4 bases at J, with 16 bases in the middle. CDR1 and CDR2 from the germline V gene are MNHEY and SVGEGT. CDR3 length equals 15 residues. The CDR3 DNA sequence: TGTGCCAGCAGCCCGCGGGATTACCCTTACAATGAGCAGTTCTTC. Its protein product is CASSPRDYPYNEQFF.

The J gene is TRBJ2-7, the V gene TRBV7-9; 12 bases fit TRBD1. This CDR3 is built from 14 residues. In germline, CDR1 is SEHNR, CDR2 FQNEAQ (reference sequence). The V segment lost 4 bases and the J segment 5 bases; nucleotides outside the gene matches: 3. The CDR3 loop reads CASSYGTGGNEQYF. CDR3 DNA sequence: TGTGCCAGCAGCTATGGGACAGGGGGCAACGAGCAGTACTTC.